This T cell receptor beta chain originates from a study of low-dose radiotherapy and immunotherapy resistance in tumors. Across the study: Oral aspirin at 300 mg was taken daily by patients for four cycles, beginning on cycle 1 day 1.

cDNA synthesis used a TRAV/TRBV-specific primer set for both chains. TCRs were amplified for 15 to 20 PCR cycles with a constant-region primer and V-primer adapter. From the reads, TCRdb called clonotypes with MiXCR, one entry per CDR3 protein. The sample lists tens of thousands of distinct CDR3 sequences, under 20% seen once, with around 6.1% in the top ten. The time point is: before trial treatment. Unmatched junction bases numbered 4, after V lost 7 bases and J lost 1 base. CDR1 MNHEY and CDR2 SVGEGT come from the germline V gene. The length of the CDR3 is 15 residues. At least ten counts were recorded for this clonotype.

This TCR derives from a male donor with prostate cancer. The specimen comprised PBMCs, sampled before treatment. The rearrangement joins TRBV6-2 or TRBV6-3 to TRBJ1-5, with 10 bases aligning to TRBD1. The DNA for the CDR3 is TGTGCCAGCAAGGGGACAGGGGTCAGCAATCAGCCCCAGCATTTT. This sequence encodes CASKGTGVSNQPQHF.